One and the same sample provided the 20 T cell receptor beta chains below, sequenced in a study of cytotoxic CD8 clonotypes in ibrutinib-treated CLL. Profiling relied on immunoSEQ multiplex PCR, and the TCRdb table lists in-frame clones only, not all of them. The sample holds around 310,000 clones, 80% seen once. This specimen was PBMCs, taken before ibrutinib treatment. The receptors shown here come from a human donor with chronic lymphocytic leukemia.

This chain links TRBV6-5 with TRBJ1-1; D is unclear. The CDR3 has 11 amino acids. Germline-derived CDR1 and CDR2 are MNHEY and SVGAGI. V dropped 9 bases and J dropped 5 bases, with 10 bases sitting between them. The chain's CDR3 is CASKRETEAFF. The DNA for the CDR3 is TGTGCCAGTAAACGAGAAACTGAAGCTTTCTTT.

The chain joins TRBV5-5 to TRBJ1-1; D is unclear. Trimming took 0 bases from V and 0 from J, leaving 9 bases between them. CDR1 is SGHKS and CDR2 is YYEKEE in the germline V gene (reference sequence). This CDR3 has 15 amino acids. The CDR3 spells CASSLDGRMNTEAFF. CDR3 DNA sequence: TGTGCCAGCAGCTTGGACGGCAGAATGAACACTGAAGCTTTCTTT. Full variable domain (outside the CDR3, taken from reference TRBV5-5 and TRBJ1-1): DAGVTQSPTHLIKTRGQQVTLRCSPISGHKSVSWYQQVLGQGPQFIFQYYEKEERGRGNFPDRFSARQFPNYSSELNVNALLLGDSALYLCASSLDGRMNTEAFFGQGTRLTVV.

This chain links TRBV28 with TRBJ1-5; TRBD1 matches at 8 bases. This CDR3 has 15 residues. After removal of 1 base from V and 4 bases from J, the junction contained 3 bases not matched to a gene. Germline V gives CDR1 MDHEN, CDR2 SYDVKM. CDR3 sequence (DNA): TGTGCCAGCAGTTTATCCACAGGGGGTAATCAGCCCCAGCATTTT. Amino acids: CASSLSTGGNQPQHF.

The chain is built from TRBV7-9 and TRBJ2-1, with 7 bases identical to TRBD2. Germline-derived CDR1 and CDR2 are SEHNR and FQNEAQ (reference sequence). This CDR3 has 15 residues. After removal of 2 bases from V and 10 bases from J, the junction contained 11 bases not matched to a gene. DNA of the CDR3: TGTGCCAGCAGCTTATGGTCTAGCGGAGAAAACGAGCAGTTCTTC. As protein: CASSLWSSGENEQFF.

CDR3 protein: CASKDPQGQQYF. CDR3 in DNA: TGTGCCAGCAAAGATCCCCAGGGGCAGCAGTACTTC. The gene calls are TRBV6-5 and TRBJ2-5, with D tentatively TRBD1 (6 bases). The CDR3 spans 12 residues. The V end lost 7 bases, the J end lost 11 bases, and 17 bases lay between the germline ends. The V gene's germline CDR1 is MNHEY and CDR2 SVGAGI.

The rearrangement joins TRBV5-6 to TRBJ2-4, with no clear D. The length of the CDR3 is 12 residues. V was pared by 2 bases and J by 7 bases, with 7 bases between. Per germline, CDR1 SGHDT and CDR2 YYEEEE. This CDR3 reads CASSLVENIQYF. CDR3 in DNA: TGTGCCAGCAGCTTAGTTGAGAACATTCAGTACTTC.

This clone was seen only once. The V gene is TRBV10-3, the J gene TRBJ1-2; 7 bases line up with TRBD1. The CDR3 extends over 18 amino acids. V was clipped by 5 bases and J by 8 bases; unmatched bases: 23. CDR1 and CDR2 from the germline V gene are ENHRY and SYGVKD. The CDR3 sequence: CAISQATGNTRSTSGYTF. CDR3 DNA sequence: TGTGCCATCAGTCAAGCGACAGGGAACACCAGATCGACGTCGGGCTACACCTTC.

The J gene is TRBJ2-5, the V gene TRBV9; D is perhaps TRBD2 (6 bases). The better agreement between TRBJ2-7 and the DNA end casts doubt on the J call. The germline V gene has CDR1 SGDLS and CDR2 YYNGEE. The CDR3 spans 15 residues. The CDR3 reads CASSVSGTWGYEQYF. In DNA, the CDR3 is TGTGCCAGCAGCGTATCCGGGACTTGGGGTTACGAGCAGTACTTC.

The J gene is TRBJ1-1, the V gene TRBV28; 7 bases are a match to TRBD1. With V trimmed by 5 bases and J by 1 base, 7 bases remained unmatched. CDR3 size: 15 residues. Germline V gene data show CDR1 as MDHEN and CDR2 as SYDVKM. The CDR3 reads CASSSTYRGNTEAFF. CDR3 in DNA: TGTGCCAGCAGTAGCACTTACAGGGGGAACACTGAAGCTTTCTTT.

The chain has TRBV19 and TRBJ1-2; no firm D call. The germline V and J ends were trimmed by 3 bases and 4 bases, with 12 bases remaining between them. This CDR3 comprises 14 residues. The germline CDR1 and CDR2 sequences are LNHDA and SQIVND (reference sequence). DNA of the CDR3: TGTGCCAGTAGTATCCAGAACCCGTTCTATGGCTACACCTTC. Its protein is CASSIQNPFYGYTF.

The CDR3 sequence: CASSLSVSGGVNEQFF. The CDR3 DNA reads TGTGCCAGCAGTTTATCGGTTAGCGGGGGTGTCAATGAGCAGTTCTTC. The J gene is TRBJ2-1, the V gene TRBV27; TRBD2 matches at 9 bases. CDR1 is MNHEY, CDR2 SMNVEV, per germline (reference sequence). The J segment lost 6 bases and the V segment lost 0 bases, leaving 6 bases of the junction unmatched. The CDR3 has 16 amino acids.

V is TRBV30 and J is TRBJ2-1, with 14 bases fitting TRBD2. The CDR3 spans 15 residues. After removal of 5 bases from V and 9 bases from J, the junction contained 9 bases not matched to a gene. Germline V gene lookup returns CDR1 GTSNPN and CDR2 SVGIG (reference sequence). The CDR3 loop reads CAWDRTGLAGVEQFF. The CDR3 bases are TGTGCCTGGGACCGAACGGGACTAGCGGGGGTTGAGCAGTTCTTC.

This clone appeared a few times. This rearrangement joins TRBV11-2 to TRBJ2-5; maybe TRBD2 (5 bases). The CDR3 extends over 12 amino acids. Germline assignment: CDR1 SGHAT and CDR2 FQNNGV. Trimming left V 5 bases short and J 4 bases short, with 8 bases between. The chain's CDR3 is CASSRRGETQYF. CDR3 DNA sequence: TGTGCCAGCAGCCGTCGGGGAGAGACCCAGTACTTC. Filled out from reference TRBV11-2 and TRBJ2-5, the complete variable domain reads EAGVAQSPRYKIIEKRQSVAFWCNPISGHATLYWYQQILGQGPKLLIQFQNNGVVDDSQLPKDRFSAERLKGVDSTLKIQPAKLEDSAVYLCASSRRGETQYFGPGTRLLVL.

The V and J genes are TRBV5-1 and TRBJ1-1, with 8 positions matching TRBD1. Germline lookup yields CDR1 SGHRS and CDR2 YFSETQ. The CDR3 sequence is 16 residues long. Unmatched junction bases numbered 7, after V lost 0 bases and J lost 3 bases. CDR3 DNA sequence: TGCGCCAGCAGCTTGGACCAGAGGACAGGGCACACTGAAGCTTTCTTT. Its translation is CASSLDQRTGHTEAFF. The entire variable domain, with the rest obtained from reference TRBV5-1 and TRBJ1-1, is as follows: KAGVTQTPRYLIKTRGQQVTLSCSPISGHRSVSWYQQTPGQGLQFLFEYFSETQRNKGNFPGRFSGRQFSNSRSEMNVSTLELGDSALYLCASSLDQRTGHTEAFFGQGTRLTVV.

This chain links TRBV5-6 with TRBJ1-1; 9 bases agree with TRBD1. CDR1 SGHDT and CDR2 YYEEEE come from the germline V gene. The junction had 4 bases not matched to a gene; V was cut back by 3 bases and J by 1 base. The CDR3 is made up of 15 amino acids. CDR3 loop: CASSYGTGWNTEAFF. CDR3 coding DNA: TGTGCCAGCAGCTACGGGACAGGGTGGAACACTGAAGCTTTCTTT.

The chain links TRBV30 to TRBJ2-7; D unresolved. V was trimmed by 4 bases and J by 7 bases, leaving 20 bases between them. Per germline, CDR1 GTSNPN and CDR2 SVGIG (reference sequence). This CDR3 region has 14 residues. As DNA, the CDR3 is TGTGCCTGGAAACTCCGCGGCAGCTCCTTGGAGCAGTACTTC. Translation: CAWKLRGSSLEQYF.

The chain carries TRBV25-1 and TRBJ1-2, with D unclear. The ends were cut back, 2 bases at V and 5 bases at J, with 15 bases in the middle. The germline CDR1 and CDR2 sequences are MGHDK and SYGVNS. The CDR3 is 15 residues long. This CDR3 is CASSEGRNFEYGYTF. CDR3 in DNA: TGTGCCAGCAGTGAAGGCCGAAACTTCGAGTATGGCTACACCTTC.

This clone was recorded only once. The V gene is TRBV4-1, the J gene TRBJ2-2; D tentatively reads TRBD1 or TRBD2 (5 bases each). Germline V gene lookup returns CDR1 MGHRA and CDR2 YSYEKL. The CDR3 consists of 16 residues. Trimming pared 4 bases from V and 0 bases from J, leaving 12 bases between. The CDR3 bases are TGCGCCAGCAGCCGAGGGGACCCCGCGAACACCGGGGAGCTGTTTTTT. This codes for CASSRGDPANTGELFF.

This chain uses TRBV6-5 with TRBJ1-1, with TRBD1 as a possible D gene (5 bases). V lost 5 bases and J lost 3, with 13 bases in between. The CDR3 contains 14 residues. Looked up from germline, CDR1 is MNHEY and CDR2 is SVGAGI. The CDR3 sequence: CASSHTGRHTEAFF. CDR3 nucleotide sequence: TGTGCCAGCAGTCATACGGGACGACACACTGAAGCTTTCTTT.

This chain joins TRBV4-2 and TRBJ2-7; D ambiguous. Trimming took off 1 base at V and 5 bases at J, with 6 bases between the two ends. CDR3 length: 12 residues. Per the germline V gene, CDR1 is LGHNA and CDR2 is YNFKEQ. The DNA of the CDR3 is TGTGCCAGCAGCCAAGGAATGGACGAGCAGTACTTC. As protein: CASSQGMDEQYF.